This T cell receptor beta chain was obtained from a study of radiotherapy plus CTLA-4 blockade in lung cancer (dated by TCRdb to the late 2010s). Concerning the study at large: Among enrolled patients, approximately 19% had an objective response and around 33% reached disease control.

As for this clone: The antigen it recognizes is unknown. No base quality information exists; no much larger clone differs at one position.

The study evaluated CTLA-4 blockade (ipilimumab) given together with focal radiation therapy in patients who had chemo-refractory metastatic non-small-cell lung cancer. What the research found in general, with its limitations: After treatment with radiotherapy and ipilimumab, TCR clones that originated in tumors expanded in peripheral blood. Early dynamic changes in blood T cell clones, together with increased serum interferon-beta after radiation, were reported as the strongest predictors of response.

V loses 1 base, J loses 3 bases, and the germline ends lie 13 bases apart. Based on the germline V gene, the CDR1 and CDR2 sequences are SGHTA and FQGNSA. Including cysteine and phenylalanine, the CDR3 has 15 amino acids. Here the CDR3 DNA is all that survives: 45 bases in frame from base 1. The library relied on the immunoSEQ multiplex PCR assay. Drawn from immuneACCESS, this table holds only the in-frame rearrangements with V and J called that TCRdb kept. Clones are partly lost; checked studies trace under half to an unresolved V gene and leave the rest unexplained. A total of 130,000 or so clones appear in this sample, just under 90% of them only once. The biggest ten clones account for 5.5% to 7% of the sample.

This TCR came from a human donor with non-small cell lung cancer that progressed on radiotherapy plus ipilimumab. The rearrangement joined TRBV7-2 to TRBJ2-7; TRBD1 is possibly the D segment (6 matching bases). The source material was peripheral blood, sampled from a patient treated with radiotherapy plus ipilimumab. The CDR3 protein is CASSLGQGQIYEQYF. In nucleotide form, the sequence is TGTGCCAGCAGCTTAGGGCAGGGGCAAATCTACGAGCAGTACTTC.